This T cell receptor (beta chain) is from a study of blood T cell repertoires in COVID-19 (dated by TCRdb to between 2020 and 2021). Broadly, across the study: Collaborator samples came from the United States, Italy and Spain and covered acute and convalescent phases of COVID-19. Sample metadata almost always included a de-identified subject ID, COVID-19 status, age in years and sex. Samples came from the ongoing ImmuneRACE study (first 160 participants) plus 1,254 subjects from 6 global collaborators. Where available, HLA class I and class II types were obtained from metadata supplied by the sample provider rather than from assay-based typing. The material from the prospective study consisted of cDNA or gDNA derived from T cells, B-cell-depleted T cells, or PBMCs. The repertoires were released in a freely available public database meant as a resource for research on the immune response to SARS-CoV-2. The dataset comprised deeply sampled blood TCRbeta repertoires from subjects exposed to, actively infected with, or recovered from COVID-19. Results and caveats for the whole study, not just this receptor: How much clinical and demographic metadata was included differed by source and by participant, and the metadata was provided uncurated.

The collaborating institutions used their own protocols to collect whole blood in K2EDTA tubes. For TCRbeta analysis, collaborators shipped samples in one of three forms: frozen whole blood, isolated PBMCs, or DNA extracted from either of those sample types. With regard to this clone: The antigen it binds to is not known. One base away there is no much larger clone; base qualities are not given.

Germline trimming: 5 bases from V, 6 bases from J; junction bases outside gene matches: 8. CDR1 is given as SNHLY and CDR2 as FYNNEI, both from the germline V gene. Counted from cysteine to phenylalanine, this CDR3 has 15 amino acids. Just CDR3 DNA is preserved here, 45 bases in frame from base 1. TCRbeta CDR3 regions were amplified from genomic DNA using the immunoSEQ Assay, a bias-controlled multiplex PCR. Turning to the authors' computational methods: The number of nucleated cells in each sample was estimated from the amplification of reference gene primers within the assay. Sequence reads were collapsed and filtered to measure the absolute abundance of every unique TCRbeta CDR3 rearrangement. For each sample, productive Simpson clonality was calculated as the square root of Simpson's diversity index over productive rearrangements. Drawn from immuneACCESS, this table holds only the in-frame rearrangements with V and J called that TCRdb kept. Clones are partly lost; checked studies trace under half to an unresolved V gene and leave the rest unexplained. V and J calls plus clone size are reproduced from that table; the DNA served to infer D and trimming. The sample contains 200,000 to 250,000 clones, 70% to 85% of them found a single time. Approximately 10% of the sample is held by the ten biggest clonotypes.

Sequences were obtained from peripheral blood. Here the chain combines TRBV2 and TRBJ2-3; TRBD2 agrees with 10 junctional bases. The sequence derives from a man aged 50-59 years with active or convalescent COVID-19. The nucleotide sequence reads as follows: TGTGCCAGCAGTACCCAGCGGGAGGGGAGGGATACGCAGTATTTT. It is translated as CASSTQREGRDTQYF. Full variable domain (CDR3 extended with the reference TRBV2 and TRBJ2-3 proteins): EPEVTQTPSHQVTQMGQEVILRCVPISNHLYFYWYRQILGQKVEFLVSFYNNEISEKSEIFDDQFSVERPDGSNFTLKIRSTKLEDSAMYFCASSTQREGRDTQYFGPGTRLTVL.